Sequencing of this TCR beta chain was carried out in a study of T cells in Graves' hyperthyroidism and ophthalmopathy. It was uncontrolled infection, other autoimmune disease, pregnancy or lactation that excluded patients. Researchers took RNA transcripts and amplified the TCR beta CDR3 regions from them. The HTBI set primed first-round TCR CDR3 RT-PCR. TCRdb analysed the multiplex PCR reads with MiXCR anew, one entry per CDR3 protein. Of 300,000 to 400,000 distinct CDR3 sequences in the sample, 15% to 20% were seen once. With respect to this clonotype: Its antigen remains unknown.

General study results and limits: Ophthalmopathy was separated from stable hyperthyroidism by a 13 V-J model.

V lost 4 bases to trimming and J lost 2 bases; unmatched junction nucleotides: 4. Germline CDR1 SGHTA, CDR2 FQGTGA. CDR3 size: 15 residues. The rearrangement joins TRBV7-3 to TRBJ2-3; 9 bases are a match to TRBD2. Sequenced input: blood. This clonotype was sampled from a woman aged 45-65 years with Graves' hyperthyroidism. The CDR3 spells CASSSRTSDTDTQYF. Written as DNA, the CDR3 is TGTGCCAGCAGCTCACGGACTAGCGACACAGATACGCAGTATTTT.